The 24 T cell receptor beta chains given below trace back to one sample, sequenced in a study of T cells in Graves' hyperthyroidism and ophthalmopathy. TCR beta CDR3 region amplification was performed from RNA transcripts. The HTBI primer set served for first-round RT-PCR of the TCR CDR3. TCRdb passed the multiplex PCR reads through MiXCR, listing each CDR3 protein once. The table records about 700,000 distinct CDR3 sequences, 14% of them present only once. The sequenced sample was blood. These receptors were collected from a woman aged 18-30 years with Graves' hyperthyroidism.

This clonotype was detected only a few times. The chain carries TRBV3-1 and TRBJ2-7; D is unresolved. Germline V gives CDR1 LGHDT, CDR2 YNNKEL (reference sequence). The CDR3 contains 14 residues. Trimming removed 1 base at V and 4 bases at J, with 11 bases between. The CDR3 is CASSQASRQYEQYF. In DNA form, the CDR3 reads TGTGCCAGCAGCCAAGCGTCGAGGCAGTACGAGCAGTACTTC.

This clonotype was picked up many times. The V call is TRBV5-1, the J call TRBJ2-3; D unresolved. With 4 bases removed from V and 0 bases from J, the gap between germline ends came to 12 bases. The CDR3 spans 15 residues. In germline, CDR1 is SGHRS, CDR2 YFSETQ. CDR3 in amino acids: CASSPPARSTDTQYF. CDR3 nucleotides: TGCGCCAGCAGCCCCCCTGCGCGTAGCACAGATACGCAGTATTTT.

This chain links TRBV6-2 or TRBV6-3 with TRBJ1-4, with TRBD1 as a possible D gene (6 bases). CDR3 length: 19 residues. Trimming shortened V by 1 base and J by 1 base, and 19 bases separated the two germline ends. Germline CDR1 reads MNHEY; CDR2 reads SVGEGT. DNA for the CDR3: TGTGCCAGCAGTTACTACCGGGACACCCTCGGAGGAACTAATGAAAAACTGTTTTTT. As protein: CASSYYRDTLGGTNEKLFF.

This clonotype was seen ten or more times. The CDR3 protein is CASSQDQLAGWYNEQFF. The CDR3 nucleotides read TGTGCCAGCAGCCAAGATCAATTGGCAGGGTGGTACAATGAGCAGTTCTTC. This chain connects TRBV3-1 to TRBJ2-1; the D gene is possibly TRBD1 (5 bases). V lost 0 bases and J 4 bases, leaving 16 bases between the germline ends. This CDR3 comprises 17 residues. Per the germline V gene, CDR1 is LGHDT and CDR2 is YNNKEL (reference sequence).

Details on this clonotype: A much more abundant neighbour one base away suggests this may be a read error. The chain couples TRBV13 to TRBJ1-1; D is uncertain. CDR1 and CDR2 (germline): PRHDT, FYEKMQ (reference sequence). The V and J ends lost 0 bases and 7 bases respectively, with 6 bases between them. There are 12 residues in the CDR3. CDR3 residues: CASSLGRIEAFF. CDR3 DNA: TGTGCCAGCAGCTTAGGGCGGATTGAAGCTTTCTTT.

This clonotype was seen many times. The chain is built from TRBV20-1 and TRBJ1-2, with TRBD1 identical over 8 bases. Unmatched junction bases numbered 16, after V lost 0 bases and J lost 4 bases. This CDR3 comprises 18 residues. Germline V gene lookup returns CDR1 DFQATT and CDR2 SNEGSKA (reference sequence). The CDR3 loop is CSARDLIGQGAGGYGYTF. The DNA for the CDR3 is TGCAGTGCTAGAGATCTCATAGGACAGGGAGCGGGAGGCTATGGCTACACCTTC.

This clonotype was found many times. The chain joins TRBV7-3 to TRBJ2-1; D is perhaps TRBD1 (6 bases). The germline V and J ends were trimmed by 1 base and 7 bases, with 14 bases remaining between them. The CDR3 runs 15 residues. Per germline, CDR1 SGHTA and CDR2 FQGTGA. The CDR3 is CASSLNRVGYNEQFF. The DNA of the CDR3 is TGTGCCAGCAGCTTAAACAGGGTGGGTTATAATGAGCAGTTCTTC.

This clonotype was counted once. A read error is possible here, since a much larger clone lies one base away. The genes are TRBV6-4 and TRBJ1-1, with D possibly being TRBD1 (6 bases). Trimming removed 5 bases at V and 0 bases at J, with 13 bases between. CDR1 and CDR2 from the germline V gene are MRHNA and SNTAGT. The CDR3 length is 15 residues. CDR3 in amino acids: CASSCGGHLNTEAFF. The CDR3 DNA sequence: TGTGCCAGCAGTTGCGGGGGACATCTGAACACTGAAGCTTTCTTT.

The chain recombines TRBV20-1 with TRBJ1-1; D unresolved. Germline V gene lookup returns CDR1 DFQATT and CDR2 SNEGSKA (reference sequence). The CDR3 is 14 residues long. V lost 5 bases and J lost 1, with 14 bases in between. The CDR3 DNA reads TGCAGTGCTCCGACCGCGGGCAGGAACACTGAAGCTTTCTTT. This codes for CSAPTAGRNTEAFF.

This clonotype showed up just a few times. The gene calls are TRBV4-2 and TRBJ2-7, with 10 bases lining up with TRBD1. Germline values: CDR1 LGHNA, CDR2 YNFKEQ. The J segment lost 2 bases and the V segment lost 2 bases, leaving 6 bases of the junction unmatched. This CDR3 has 16 residues. CDR3 sequence (DNA): TGTGCCAGCAGCCAATCAACCGGGACAGGGGCCTACGAGCAGTACTTC. Its protein is CASSQSTGTGAYEQYF.

The sample holds many counts of this clonotype. The genes are TRBV7-9 and TRBJ2-7, with no clear D. Trimming removed 1 base from V and 5 bases from J, with 12 bases in between. The CDR3 is 14 amino acids. Germline assignment: CDR1 SEHNR and CDR2 FQNEAQ (reference sequence). As DNA, the CDR3 is TGTGCCAGCAGCTTAGGTGATAGGGCGGACGAGCAGTACTTC. Protein sequence: CASSLGDRADEQYF.

In the case of this clonotype: A much larger clone lies a single base off, so this may be a read error. This sequence joins TRBV7-2 and TRBJ2-1; unclear D gene. There are 13 residues in the CDR3. The V gene's germline CDR1 is SGHTA and CDR2 FQGNSA. The V end was cut by 1 base, the J end by 9 bases, with 10 bases between. In nucleotides, the CDR3 is TGTGCCAGCAGCTTAGTCAGTCACAGTGAGCAGTTCTTC. Translated, it gives CASSLVSHSEQFF.

This clonotype was picked up many times. The chain uses TRBV7-2 and TRBJ2-4; D ambiguous. Germline CDR1 and CDR2: SGHTA and FQGNSA. Trimming stripped 0 bases from V and 1 base from J, with 4 bases between. CDR3 size: 14 residues. CDR3 DNA: TGTGCCAGCAGCTTAGCAGGCGCCAAAAACATTCAGTACTTC. As protein: CASSLAGAKNIQYF.

The CDR3 loop reads CASSVEVDTGNTIYF. The CDR3 DNA reads TGTGCCAGCAGCGTAGAAGTGGACACTGGAAACACCATATATTTT. The J gene is TRBJ1-3, the V gene TRBV9, with TRBD1 as a possible D gene (5 bases). V gave up 0 bases and J gave up 2 bases, with 9 bases separating them. This CDR3 has 15 residues. The germline gives CDR1 SGDLS, CDR2 YYNGEE. The full variable domain, its missing parts supplied by reference TRBV9 and TRBJ1-3, is DSGVTQTPKHLITATGQRVTLRCSPRSGDLSVYWYQQSLDQGLQFLIQYYNGEERAKGNILERFSAQQFPDLHSELNLSSLELGDSALYFCASSVEVDTGNTIYFGEGSWLTVV.

This clonotype was counted ten times or more. The V call is TRBV11-2, the J call TRBJ2-7; 10 bases agree with TRBD1. Germline V CDR1 and CDR2: SGHAT, FQNNGV. The trim removed 4 bases at V and 2 bases at J, leaving 8 bases unmatched. The CDR3 loop spans 16 amino acids. The CDR3 region has the DNA TGTGCCAGCAGCTCCCCGTGGGACAGGGGAACCTACGAGCAGTACTTC. Translating gives CASSSPWDRGTYEQYF.

At least ten counts were recorded for this clonotype. The V and J genes are TRBV6-1 and TRBJ1-1, with 7 positions matching TRBD1. Losses at the gene ends were 8 bases for V and 2 bases for J; bases not matched to a gene: 14. CDR3 length: 16 residues. Germline V gene data show CDR1 as MNHNS and CDR2 as SASEGT. The CDR3 sequence is CASVAQGDYLNTEAFF. The CDR3 DNA reads as TGTGCCAGCGTGGCGCAGGGGGATTACCTCAACACTGAAGCTTTCTTT.

At least ten counts were recorded for this clonotype. This rearrangement joins TRBV7-7 to TRBJ2-1; 9 nucleotides match TRBD2. V shed 5 bases and J 9 bases; nucleotides not matched to a gene: 14. The CDR3 loop spans 16 amino acids. The V gene's germline CDR1 is SSHAT and CDR2 FNYEAQ (reference sequence). In DNA form, the CDR3 reads TGTGCCAGCAGCCGATTGGGGGCGGGAGGGCCCCCTGAGCAGTTCTTC. Protein product: CASSRLGAGGPPEQFF.

This clonotype was observed many times. The gene calls are TRBV20-1 and TRBJ2-1; 12 bases match TRBD2. The junction had 2 bases not matched to a gene; V was cut back by 6 bases and J by 5 bases. The V gene's germline CDR1 is DFQATT and CDR2 SNEGSKA (reference sequence). CDR3 length: 13 amino acids. The CDR3 DNA is TGCAGTGCCGGACTAGCGGGACACAATGAGCAGTTCTTC. This codes for CSAGLAGHNEQFF.

Many counts were recorded for this clonotype. This sequence joins TRBV7-2 and TRBJ1-1; D is undetermined. V lost 2 bases and J 6 bases, leaving 7 bases between the germline ends. CDR3 length: 12 residues. Germline CDR1 SGHTA, CDR2 FQGNSA. CDR3 in amino acids: CASSLLWAEAFF. The CDR3 bases are TGTGCCAGCAGCTTACTCTGGGCTGAAGCTTTCTTT.

Only a few counts were recorded for this clonotype. The chain uses TRBV7-9 and TRBJ2-1, with 8 positions matching TRBD2. The ends lost 7 bases at V and 6 bases at J; junction bases unmatched: 11. The germline V gene encodes CDR1 SEHNR and CDR2 FQNEAQ (reference sequence). CDR3 length: 15 residues. The DNA of the CDR3 is TGTGCCAGCACCCCTCCGGGAGGGCCCTCCAATGAGCAGTTCTTC. Its translation is CASTPPGGPSNEQFF.

The rearrangement uses TRBV14 and TRBJ1-1; perhaps TRBD1 as D (6 bases). The CDR3 totals 16 residues. V was cut by 3 bases and J by 0 bases, with 14 bases left in between. Germline V CDR1 and CDR2: SGHDN, FVKESK. The CDR3 is CASSHIGGKVNTEAFF. The CDR3 DNA reads as TGTGCCAGCAGCCACATAGGGGGAAAGGTGAACACTGAAGCTTTCTTT.

This clonotype was picked up a small number of times. The rearrangement joins TRBV10-3 to TRBJ1-1; the D gene is possibly TRBD1 (6 bases). V lost 11 bases to trimming and J lost 10 bases, with 20 bases between them. The CDR3 has 12 residues. CDR1 is ENHRY and CDR2 is SYGVKD in the germline V gene. CDR3 nucleotide sequence: TGTGCCGCCTCCGGGACACGGCATGGAGCTTTCTTT. This gives the protein CAASGTRHGAFF.

This clonotype was seen more than once but under ten times. The genes are TRBV20-1 and TRBJ1-2, with D uncertain. The ends were cut back, 3 bases at V and 5 bases at J, with 22 bases in the middle. The CDR3 is 16 residues long. CDR1 and CDR2 (germline): DFQATT, SNEGSKA (reference sequence). CDR3 loop: CSARDGVPETTYGYTF. CDR3 coding DNA: TGCAGTGCTAGGGACGGGGTGCCCGAGACGACTTATGGCTACACCTTC.

This clonotype was counted at least ten times. The rearrangement uses TRBV12-3 or TRBV12-4 and TRBJ1-5, with D possibly matching TRBD1 (6 bases). V was trimmed by 5 bases and J by 2 bases, leaving 16 bases between them. The CDR3 is 16 amino acids. CDR3 bases: TGTGCCAGCAGTCTAACGACCAAGGGGGGCAATCAGCCCCAGCATTTT. Amino acid sequence: CASSLTTKGGNQPQHF.